The text below deals with one T cell receptor (beta chain). Its cognate antigen is unknown. The data were obtained in a study of PD-1 blockade in classical Hodgkin lymphoma. About the study: Patients were infused with nivolumab 3 mg/kg every 2 weeks. Study-wide findings and caveats: Complete responders started with a diversity level that resembled newly diagnosed patients at baseline. Individuals who commenced nivolumab within less than 1 year of ASCT were excluded.

In every patient, relapse followed autologous stem cell transplantation, while exposure to brentuximab vedotin differed. This CDR3 is built from 17 residues. V lost 5 bases, J lost 0 bases, and 8 bases stayed unmatched. Germline V CDR1 and CDR2: SGHAT, FQDESV (reference sequence). Profiling relied on immunoSEQ multiplex PCR, and the TCRdb table lists in-frame clones only, not all of them. The repertoire holds over 25,000 clones, with over 80% as singletons. This TCR was sampled from a human donor with classical Hodgkin lymphoma. Sequenced here: peripheral blood mononuclear cells (PBMCs), sampled before the second cycle of nivolumab. The chain joins TRBV11-1 to TRBJ2-3, with TRBD1 identical over 10 bases. The CDR3 protein is CASSVGQGRASTDTQYF. In DNA, the CDR3 is TGTGCCAGCAGCGTGGGACAGGGGCGGGCTAGCACAGATACGCAGTATTTT.